Listed below are T cell receptor beta chains from one sample, sequenced in a study of cytomegalovirus exposure and HLA in healthy donors. Measured with immunoSEQ multiplex PCR; TCRdb has only the in-frame clones, and not every one. The data contain about 140,000 clones, 80% of them singletons. Sequenced: PBMCs. These receptors came from a man aged 45-60 years in good health and CMV-seronegative. CDR3s include the opening cysteine and the closing phenylalanine or tryptophan. A D gene is named only where the DNA matches it firmly. Expanded clones are given a class, and other clones once, few, many or no size at all.

>TRBV7-9|15|TRBJ2-7|TRBD2|-
CASSSSLAGAYEQYF
TGTGCCAGCAGCTCTTCACTAGCGGGAGCCTACGAGCAGTACTTC
>TRBV2|16|TRBJ2-7|TRBD2|-
CASSRGVAGIGYEQYF
TGTGCCAGCAGTCGCGGTGTAGCGGGGATCGGGTACGAGCAGTACTTC
>TRBV20-1|10|TRBJ1-2|-|few
CSANYNGYTF
TGCAGTGCTAATTATAATGGCTACACCTTC
>TRBV6-5|15|TRBJ1-4|TRBD1|-
CASSRGTGRSEKLFF
TGTGCCAGCAGTCGGGGGACAGGGCGGTCCGAAAAACTGTTTTTT
>TRBV29-1|13|TRBJ2-5|-|-
CSVDQGFQETQYF
TGCAGCGTTGATCAGGGGTTCCAAGAGACCCAGTACTTC
>TRBV28|14|TRBJ2-5|-|-
CASSWGPGAETQYF
TGTGCCAGCAGTTGGGGGCCAGGGGCAGAGACCCAGTACTTC
>TRBV2|15|TRBJ2-2|TRBD2|few
CASSLGGRGTGELFF
TGTGCCAGCAGCCTGGGCGGGAGGGGAACCGGGGAGCTGTTTTTT
>TRBV19|14|TRBJ1-1|-|-
CASSIGRGNTEAFF
TGTGCCAGTAGTATTGGCAGGGGGAACACTGAAGCTTTCTTT
>TRBV2|11|TRBJ2-1|TRBD2|-
CASSLALAMFF
TGTGCCAGCAGTCTTGCACTAGCGATGTTCTTC
>TRBV25-1|15|TRBJ2-1|-|few
CASSLQGVSYNEQFF
TGTGCCAGCAGCCTACAGGGTGTATCCTACAATGAGCAGTTCTTC
>TRBV5-4|18|TRBJ2-4|TRBD2|-
CASSFGDGTSLAKNIQYF
TGTGCCAGCAGCTTTGGGGACGGGACTAGTTTGGCCAAAAACATTCAGTACTTC
>TRBV29-1|14|TRBJ1-2|-|-
CSAEESQGIYGYTF
TGCAGCGCTGAAGAGAGCCAGGGGATCTATGGCTACACCTTC
>TRBV5-1|13|TRBJ2-1|TRBD1|-
CASRPGTGSEQFF
TGCGCCAGCAGACCCGGGACAGGGAGTGAGCAGTTCTTC
>TRBV9|17|TRBJ1-4|-|-
CASSSNRQSTTNEKLFF
TGTGCCAGCAGCTCGAACCGACAGTCCACAACTAATGAAAAACTGTTTTTT
>TRBV6-1|13|TRBJ2-1|TRBD2|-
CAGGGPPYNEQFF
TGTGCCGGGGGGGGTCCCCCCTACAATGAGCAGTTCTTC
>TRBV7-9|14|TRBJ2-5|-|-
CASSAIGQQETQYF
TGTGCCAGCAGCGCCATTGGACAGCAAGAGACCCAGTACTTC
>TRBV19|14|TRBJ1-1|TRBD1|-
CASSPLDRVAEAFF
TGTGCCAGTAGTCCCCTGGACAGGGTGGCTGAAGCTTTCTTT
>TRBV5-1|13|TRBJ1-2|-|-
CASSLALASGYTF
TGCGCCAGCAGCTTGGCGTTGGCTTCCGGCTACACCTTC
>TRBV7-2|18|TRBJ1-6|-|-
CASSPNLFGSGGNSPLHF
TGTGCCAGCAGCCCGAATTTGTTCGGGTCCGGGGGAAATTCACCCCTCCACTTT
>TRBV4-2|17|TRBJ1-2|-|-
CASSQEVGPSRGYGYTF
TGTGCCAGCAGCCAAGAGGTAGGACCTTCTAGGGGCTATGGCTACACCTTC
>TRBV30|14|TRBJ1-2|-|-
CAWSVSTANYGYTF
TGTGCCTGGAGTGTGTCCACGGCTAACTATGGCTACACCTTC
>TRBV11-3|15|TRBJ2-5|TRBD2|-
CASSLTSGGIETQYF
TGTGCCAGCAGCCTGACTAGCGGGGGAATAGAGACCCAGTACTTC
>TRBV1|20|TRBJ2-3|-|-
CTSSQGAPGLAAQGADTQYF
TGCACCAGCAGCCAAGGCGCGCCGGGACTAGCGGCTCAGGGGGCAGATACGCAGTATTTT
>TRBV5-1|15|TRBJ2-3|-|-
CASSPSERITDTQYF
TGCGCCAGCAGCCCCTCAGAGCGGATCACAGATACGCAGTATTTT
>TRBV7-3|15|TRBJ2-1|TRBD1|-
CASSSPGQGHNEQFF
TGTGCCAGCAGCTCGCCGGGACAGGGACACAATGAGCAGTTCTTC
>TRBV5-4|15|TRBJ1-6|-|-
CASSLDSSINSPLHF
TGTGCCAGCAGCTTGGACAGCTCAATTAATTCACCCCTCCACTTT
>TRBV5-1|17|TRBJ1-3|TRBD1|-
CASSLGGTANSGNTIYF
TGCGCCAGCAGCTTGGGCGGGACAGCCAACTCTGGAAACACCATATATTTT
>TRBV30|13|TRBJ1-2|-|-
CAWSVPEGYGYTF
TGTGCCTGGAGTGTGCCGGAGGGATATGGCTACACCTTC
>TRBV5-4|17|TRBJ2-1|TRBD2|once
CASSARLGGLAYNEQFF
TGTGCCAGCAGCGCGAGGCTGGGTGGACTAGCGTACAATGAGCAGTTCTTC
>TRBV7-2|12|TRBJ2-5|TRBD2|-
CASSLERGGVYF
TGTGCCAGCAGCTTAGAGCGGGGGGGGGTGTACTTC
>TRBV6-1|13|TRBJ1-2|-|-
CASSEMGAAGYTF
TGTGCCAGCAGTGAGATGGGGGCGGCTGGCTACACCTTC
>TRBV6-5|15|TRBJ2-6|-|few
CASSYLGTGANVLTF
TGTGCCAGCAGTTACCTCGGGACTGGGGCCAACGTCCTGACTTTC
>TRBV10-3|14|TRBJ2-1|TRBD2|-
CATGLAGGDNEQFF
TGTGCCACCGGGCTAGCGGGAGGAGACAATGAGCAGTTCTTC
>TRBV11-3|15|TRBJ2-6|-|-
CASSLSGAGANVLTF
TGTGCCAGCAGCTTATCAGGCGCTGGGGCCAACGTCCTGACTTTC
>TRBV6-5|13|TRBJ2-1|-|-
CASSYGTTGEQFF
TGTGCCAGCAGTTACGGGACAACCGGTGAGCAGTTCTTC
>TRBV4-2|16|TRBJ1-2|TRBD1|-
CASSQDLNRGPSGYTF
TGTGCCAGCAGCCAAGATCTTAACAGGGGGCCCAGTGGCTACACCTTC
>TRBV7-9|15|TRBJ1-2|-|-
CASSVGAGSNYGYTF
TGTGCCAGCAGCGTTGGGGCAGGTTCTAACTATGGCTACACCTTC
>TRBV7-2|14|TRBJ2-7|TRBD1|once
CASSAGTGFYEQYF
TGTGCCAGCAGCGCCGGGACAGGGTTTTACGAGCAGTACTTC
>TRBV7-8|15|TRBJ1-5|TRBD1|-
CASSYTTGVDQPQHF
TGTGCCAGCAGCTACACGACAGGGGTAGATCAGCCCCAGCATTTT
>TRBV2|13|TRBJ1-1|-|-
CASIRDSDTEAFF
TGTGCCAGCATCCGGGATTCGGACACTGAAGCTTTCTTT
>TRBV6-1|17|TRBJ1-2|TRBD1|-
CASSEADRAEWSRFVPF
TGTGCCAGCAGTGAAGCAGACAGGGCGGAGTGGAGTAGATTCGTTCCGTTC
>TRBV11-1|16|TRBJ2-2|TRBD1|-
CASSLTGGTNTGELFF
TGTGCCAGCAGCTTGACAGGGGGTACGAACACCGGGGAGCTGTTTTTT
>TRBV6-1|14|TRBJ2-5|TRBD1|-
CATEGDRDRETQYF
TGTGCCACAGAGGGGGACAGGGATCGGGAGACCCAGTACTTC
>TRBV29-1|13|TRBJ2-3|TRBD2|-
CSVPAGGTDTQYF
TGCAGCGTACCGGCGGGGGGCACAGATACGCAGTATTTT
>TRBV5-6|15|TRBJ2-7|TRBD2|-
CASSVGGGGSYEQYF
TGTGCCAGCAGCGTGGGTGGGGGAGGGTCCTACGAGCAGTACTTC
>TRBV4-2|15|TRBJ2-7|-|-
CASSQNEAGAYEQYF
TGTGCCAGCAGCCAAAACGAAGCGGGCGCCTACGAGCAGTACTTC
>TRBV6-5|15|TRBJ2-7|-|few
CASSYLRDTSYEQYF
TGTGCCAGCAGTTACCTTCGGGACACCTCCTACGAGCAGTACTTC
>TRBV30|16|TRBJ2-7|-|-
CAWSLPFRDKSYEQYF
TGTGCCTGGAGCCTTCCCTTCAGGGACAAGTCCTACGAGCAGTACTTC
>TRBV7-9|17|TRBJ2-3|-|-
CASSLDLGGGWTDTQYF
TGTGCCAGCAGCTTAGATCTTGGAGGGGGCTGGACAGATACGCAGTATTTT
>TRBV15|12|TRBJ1-2|-|-
CATTSNREGYTF
TGTGCCACCACCTCTAACAGGGAAGGCTACACCTTC
>TRBV7-3|14|TRBJ1-1|-|-
CASSPSGDGREAFF
TGTGCCAGCAGCCCCTCAGGGGATGGCCGTGAAGCTTTCTTT
>TRBV7-2|14|TRBJ2-3|-|-
CASSSTTSTDTQYF
TGTGCCAGCAGCTCTACGACTAGCACAGATACGCAGTATTTT
>TRBV6-4|17|TRBJ1-2|TRBD1|-
CASSESYRAGGKYGYTF
TGTGCCAGCAGTGAATCTTATAGGGCAGGGGGAAAGTATGGCTACACCTTC
>TRBV18|18|TRBJ2-1|TRBD2|-
CASSPPTSGGPSYNEQFF
TGTGCCAGCTCACCACCCACTAGCGGGGGTCCCTCCTACAATGAGCAGTTCTTC
>TRBV27|15|TRBJ1-1|-|-
CASSLSLRSNTEAFF
-
>TRBV14|15|TRBJ1-4|TRBD1|few
CASSRWDRGREKLFF
TGTGCCAGCAGCCGATGGGACAGGGGGCGTGAAAAACTGTTTTTT
>TRBV9|14|TRBJ2-7|TRBD1|-
CASSVLPGGHEQYF
TGTGCCAGCAGCGTCCTTCCAGGGGGCCACGAGCAGTACTTC
>TRBV11-3|15|TRBJ1-1|-|-
CASSLAGQMNTEAFF
TGTGCCAGCAGCTTAGCTGGACAGATGAACACTGAAGCTTTCTTT